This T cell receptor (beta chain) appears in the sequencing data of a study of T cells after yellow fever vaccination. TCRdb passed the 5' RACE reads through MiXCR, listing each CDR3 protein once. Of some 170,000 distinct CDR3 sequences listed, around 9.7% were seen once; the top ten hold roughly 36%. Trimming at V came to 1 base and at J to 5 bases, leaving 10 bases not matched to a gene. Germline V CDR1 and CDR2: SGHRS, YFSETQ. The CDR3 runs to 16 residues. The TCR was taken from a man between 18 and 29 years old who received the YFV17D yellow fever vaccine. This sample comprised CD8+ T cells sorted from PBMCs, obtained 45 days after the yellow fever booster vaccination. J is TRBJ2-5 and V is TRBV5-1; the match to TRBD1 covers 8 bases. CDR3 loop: CASSLRRTGFMETQYF. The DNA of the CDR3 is TGCGCCAGCAGCTTGCGCAGGACAGGGTTTATGGAGACCCAGTACTTC.